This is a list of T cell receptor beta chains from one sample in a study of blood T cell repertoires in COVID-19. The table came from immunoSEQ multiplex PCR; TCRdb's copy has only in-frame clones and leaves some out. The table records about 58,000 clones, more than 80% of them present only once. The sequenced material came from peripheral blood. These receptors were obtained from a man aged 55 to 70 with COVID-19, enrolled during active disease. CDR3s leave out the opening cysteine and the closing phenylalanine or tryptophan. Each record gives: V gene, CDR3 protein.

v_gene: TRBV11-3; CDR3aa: ASSPYSGQRDTQY
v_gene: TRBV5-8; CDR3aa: ASTKGAGGREQY
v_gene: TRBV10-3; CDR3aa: AISESVGVNTEAF
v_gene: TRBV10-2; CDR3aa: ASSRAGGRDTQY
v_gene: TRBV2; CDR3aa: ASSEAYGTGYGYT
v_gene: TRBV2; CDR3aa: ASSDVDRGGYGYT
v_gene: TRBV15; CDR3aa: ATSLKVGHEQY
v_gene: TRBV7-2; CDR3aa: ASSLAPGQGSYGYT
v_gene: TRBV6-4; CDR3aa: ASSDSIAGGYT
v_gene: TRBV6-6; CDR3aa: ASSYGQGNSPLH
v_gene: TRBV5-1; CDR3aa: ASSASGPRTDTQY
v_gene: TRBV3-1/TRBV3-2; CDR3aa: ASSQGLAGTGELF
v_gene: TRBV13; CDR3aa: ASSLGGSGADTQY
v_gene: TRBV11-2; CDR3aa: ASSLGISVAYNEQF
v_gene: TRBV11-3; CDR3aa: ASSARHGSPLH